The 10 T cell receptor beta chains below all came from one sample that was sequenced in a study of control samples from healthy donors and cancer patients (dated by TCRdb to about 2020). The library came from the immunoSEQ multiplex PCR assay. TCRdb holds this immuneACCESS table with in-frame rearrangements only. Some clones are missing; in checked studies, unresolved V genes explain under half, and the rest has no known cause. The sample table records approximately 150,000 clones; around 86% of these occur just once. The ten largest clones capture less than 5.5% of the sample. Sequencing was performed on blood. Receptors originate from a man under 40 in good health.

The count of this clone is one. CDR3 coding DNA: TGTGCCAGCTCACCGGGACTAGCGGGAGGGCACCACGAGCAGTACTTC. Protein: CASSPGLAGGHHEQYF. The V gene is TRBV18, the J gene TRBJ2-7; 16 positions match TRBD2. The germline gives CDR1 KGHSH, CDR2 LQKENI. With V trimmed by 3 bases and J by 5 bases, 4 bases remained unmatched. This CDR3 has 16 amino acids.

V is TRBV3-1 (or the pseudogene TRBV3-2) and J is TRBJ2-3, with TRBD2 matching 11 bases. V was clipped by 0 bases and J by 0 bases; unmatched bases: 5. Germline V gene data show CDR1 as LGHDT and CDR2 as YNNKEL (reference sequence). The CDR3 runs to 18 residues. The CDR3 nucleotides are TGTGCCAGCAGCCAAGAACTAGCGGGAGTGTCTAGCACAGATACGCAGTATTTT. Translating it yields CASSQELAGVSSTDTQYF.

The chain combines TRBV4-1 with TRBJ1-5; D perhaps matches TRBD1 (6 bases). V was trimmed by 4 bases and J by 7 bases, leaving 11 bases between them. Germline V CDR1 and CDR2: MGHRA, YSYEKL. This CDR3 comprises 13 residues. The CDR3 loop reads CASSLGGAQPQHF. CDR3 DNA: TGCGCCAGCAGCCTTGGGGGGGCCCAGCCCCAGCATTTT.

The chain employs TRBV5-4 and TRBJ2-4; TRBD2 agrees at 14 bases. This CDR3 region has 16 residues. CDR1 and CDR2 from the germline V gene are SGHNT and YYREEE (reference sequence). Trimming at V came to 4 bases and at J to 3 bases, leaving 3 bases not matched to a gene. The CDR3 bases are TGTGCCAGCAGCCGGGGACTAGCGGGGGACAAAAACATTCAGTACTTC. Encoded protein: CASSRGLAGDKNIQYF.

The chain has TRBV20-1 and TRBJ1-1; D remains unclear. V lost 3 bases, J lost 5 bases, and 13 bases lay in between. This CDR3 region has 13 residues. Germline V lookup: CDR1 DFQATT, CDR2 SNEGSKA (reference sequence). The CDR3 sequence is CSASAPMRTEAFF. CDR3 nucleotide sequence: TGCAGTGCTAGTGCACCTATGAGGACTGAAGCTTTCTTT.

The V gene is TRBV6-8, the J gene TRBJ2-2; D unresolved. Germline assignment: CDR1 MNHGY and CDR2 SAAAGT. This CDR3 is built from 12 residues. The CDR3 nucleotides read TGTGTCACATCCCGGAACACCGGGGAGCTGTTTTTT. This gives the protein CVTSRNTGELFF.

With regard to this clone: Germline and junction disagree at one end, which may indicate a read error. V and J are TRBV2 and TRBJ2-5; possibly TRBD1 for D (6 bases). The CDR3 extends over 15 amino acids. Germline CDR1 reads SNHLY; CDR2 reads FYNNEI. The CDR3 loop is CASSEYGTPQEAQYF. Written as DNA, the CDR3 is TGTGCCAGCAGTGAATATGGGACACCTCAAGAGGCCCAGTACTTC.

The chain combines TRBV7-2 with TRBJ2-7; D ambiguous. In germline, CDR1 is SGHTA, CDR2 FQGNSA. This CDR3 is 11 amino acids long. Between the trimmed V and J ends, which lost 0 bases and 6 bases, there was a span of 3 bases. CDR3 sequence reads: CASSLAGEQYF. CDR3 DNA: TGTGCCAGCAGCTTAGCAGGCGAGCAGTACTTC. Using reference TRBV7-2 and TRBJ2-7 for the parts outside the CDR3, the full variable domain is GAGVSQSPSNKVTEKGKDVELRCDPISGHTALYWYRQSLGQGLEFLIYFQGNSAPDKSGLPSDRFSAERTGGSVSTLTIQRTQQEDSAVYLCASSLAGEQYFGPGTRLTVT.

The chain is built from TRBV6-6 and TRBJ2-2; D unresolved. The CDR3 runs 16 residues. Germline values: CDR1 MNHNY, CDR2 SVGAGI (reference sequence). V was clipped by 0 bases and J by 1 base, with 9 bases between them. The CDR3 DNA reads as TGTGCCAGCAGTTACTCGGTTCTCGGGAACACCGGGGAGCTGTTTTTT. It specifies CASSYSVLGNTGELFF.

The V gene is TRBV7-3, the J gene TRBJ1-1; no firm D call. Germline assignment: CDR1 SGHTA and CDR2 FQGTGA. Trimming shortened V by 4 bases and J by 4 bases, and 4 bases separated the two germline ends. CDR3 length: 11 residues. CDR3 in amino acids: CASSSGTEAFF. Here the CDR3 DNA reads TGTGCCAGCAGCTCGGGCACTGAAGCTTTCTTT.